These 27 T cell receptor beta chains were sequenced from one sample in a study of identifying expanded T cells in peripheral blood. TCRdb keeps only in-frame clones here, not all; method: immunoSEQ multiplex PCR. There are 120,000 or so clones in the sample; roughly 82% occur only once, and 3.3% lies in the top ten. Sequences were obtained from blood. These receptors were collected from a person between 18 and 75 years old in good health.

This chain links TRBV7-2 with TRBJ1-2, with D maybe TRBD1 (5 bases). Trimming took off 5 bases at V and 9 bases at J, with 22 bases between the two ends. The length of the CDR3 is 15 residues. Looked up from germline, CDR1 is SGHTA and CDR2 is FQGNSA. CDR3: CASSLLGLLPSRYTF. The DNA for the CDR3 is TGTGCCAGCAGCCTTTTGGGACTCCTGCCCTCTCGCTACACCTTC.

This chain links TRBV5-4 with TRBJ2-5; 7 nucleotides align to TRBD1. Germline values: CDR1 SGHNT, CDR2 YYREEE (reference sequence). This CDR3 is 13 amino acids long. Trimming removed 3 bases from V and 7 bases from J; junction bases left unmatched: 6. Written as DNA, the CDR3 is TGTGCCAGCAGCTCAGACAGGGACGGGACCCAGTACTTC. Translation gives CASSSDRDGTQYF.

The genes are TRBV7-9 and TRBJ2-1; 7 bases align to TRBD2. CDR3 size: 14 residues. V shed 6 bases and J 4 bases; nucleotides not matched to a gene: 6. The germline gives CDR1 SEHNR, CDR2 FQNEAQ (reference sequence). CDR3 loop: CASRGEGVYNEQFF. In DNA, the CDR3 is TGTGCCAGCAGGGGGGAGGGTGTTTACAATGAGCAGTTCTTC.

The sample holds many counts of this clone. This chain joins TRBV7-3 and TRBJ1-2, with 7 nucleotides matching TRBD1. With 1 base clipped from V and 6 bases from J, the junction kept 5 bases outside the gene matches. The CDR3 runs to 14 residues. Germline V gene data show CDR1 as SGHTA and CDR2 as FQGTGA. The CDR3 DNA reads TGTGCCAGCAGCTTAAGCCGGCAGGGGGATGGCTACACCTTC. This encodes CASSLSRQGDGYTF.

The chain has TRBV6-4 and TRBJ2-5; D gene unclear. CDR3 length: 14 residues. Germline V gives CDR1 MRHNA, CDR2 SNTAGT. V was pared by 6 bases and J by 2 bases, with 13 bases between. The CDR3 reads CASSPNGDQETQYF. The DNA for the CDR3 is TGTGCCAGCAGCCCAAATGGGGATCAAGAGACCCAGTACTTC.

The chain joins TRBV18 to TRBJ2-7; 8 nucleotides agree with TRBD2. The CDR3 totals 14 residues. J lost 5 bases, V lost 2 bases, and 5 bases had no gene match. The V gene's germline CDR1 is KGHSH and CDR2 LQKENI. This chain's CDR3 is CASSPTPGGDEQYF. The DNA for the CDR3 is TGTGCCAGCTCACCAACCCCGGGGGGGGACGAGCAGTACTTC.

The gene calls are TRBV10-1 and TRBJ2-4; D unresolved. This CDR3 has 14 amino acids. Germline CDR1 reads WNHNN; CDR2 reads SYGVQD (reference sequence). With 0 bases removed from V and 6 bases from J, the gap between germline ends came to 9 bases. This chain's CDR3 is CASSESWARNIQYF. For the CDR3, the DNA is TGCGCCAGCAGTGAGTCCTGGGCTCGAAACATTCAGTACTTC.

This chain connects TRBV7-9 to TRBJ2-7; D gene uncertain. The germline V gene encodes CDR1 SEHNR and CDR2 FQNEAQ (reference sequence). The V gene lost 4 bases and the J gene lost 3 bases, with 16 bases spanning the gap. The CDR3 runs to 15 residues. CDR3 DNA sequence: TGTGCCAGCAGCTCTCCCCGAGGCAGGTTCTACGAGCAGTACTTC. The encoded protein is CASSSPRGRFYEQYF.

The chain joins TRBV6-5 to TRBJ1-5; unclear D gene. The V end lost 6 bases, the J end lost 2 bases, and 8 bases lay between the germline ends. Germline CDR1 is MNHEY and CDR2 is SVGAGI. The CDR3 loop spans 13 amino acids. The CDR3 region has the DNA TGTGCCAGCAGCCGGGGTGGCAATCAGCCCCAGCATTTT. Its translation is CASSRGGNQPQHF.

This clone was counted a few times. The chain couples TRBV29-1 to TRBJ2-3; the match to TRBD1 covers 11 bases. The germline V gene encodes CDR1 SQVTM and CDR2 ANQGSEA. Trimming removed 3 bases from V and 1 base from J; junction bases left unmatched: 9. This CDR3 spans 17 amino acids. The chain's CDR3 is CSVDGGGQGAGTDTQYF. The CDR3 DNA sequence: TGCAGCGTTGATGGGGGAGGACAGGGGGCAGGCACAGATACGCAGTATTTT.

This sequence joins TRBV15 and TRBJ1-2; 7 nucleotides line up with TRBD1. The CDR3 is 14 residues long. Trimming took 1 base from V and 4 from J; bases not matched to a gene: 3. The germline gives CDR1 LNHNV, CDR2 YYDKDF (reference sequence). The CDR3 DNA reads TGTGCCACCAGCAGAGGGGGGGACAGCTATGGCTACACCTTC. This encodes CATSRGGDSYGYTF.

A note on this clone: The sample holds other DNA sequences that translate to the same CDR3. V gene TRBV18 combines with J gene TRBJ2-2; 8 positions match TRBD1. CDR3 length equals 16 residues. From germline, CDR1 is KGHSH and CDR2 LQKENI. V lost 0 bases to trimming and J lost 1 base; unmatched junction nucleotides: 1. The CDR3 here is CASSPPTGGNTGELFF. In DNA form, the CDR3 reads TGTGCCAGCTCACCACCAACAGGGGGGAACACCGGGGAGCTGTTTTTT. The full variable domain, with the rest looked up from reference TRBV18 and TRBJ2-2, is NAGVMQNPRHLVRRRGQEARLRCSPMKGHSHVYWYRQLPEEGLKFMVYLQKENIIDESGMPKERFSAEFPKEGPSILRIQQVVRGDSAAYFCASSPPTGGNTGELFFGEGSRLTVL.

This chain links TRBV6-4 with TRBJ2-6; no firm D call. This CDR3 is 16 amino acids long. Trimming removed 3 bases at V and 2 bases at J, with 11 bases between. Germline values: CDR1 MRHNA, CDR2 SNTAGT. In DNA form, the CDR3 reads TGTGCCAGCAGTGAATCAGTCTTGACTGGGGCCAACGTCCTGACTTTC. This encodes CASSESVLTGANVLTF.

The chain joins TRBV6-5 to TRBJ2-1, with 9 bases lining up with TRBD1. The CDR3 runs to 12 residues. The J segment lost 13 bases and the V segment lost 4 bases, leaving 5 bases of the junction unmatched. CDR1 is MNHEY and CDR2 is SVGAGI in the germline V gene. In DNA, the CDR3 is TGTGCCAGCAGTTCCGACAGGGGGAAACAGTTCTTC. Translation gives CASSSDRGKQFF.

The table lists this clone with a count of one. The chain links TRBV6-5 to TRBJ1-5, with unresolved D. This CDR3 has 13 amino acids. CDR1 and CDR2 (germline): MNHEY, SVGAGI. The V and J ends lost 5 bases and 5 bases respectively, with 10 bases between them. CDR3 loop: CASSEARDQPQHF. The CDR3 DNA reads as TGTGCCAGCAGTGAAGCGAGGGATCAGCCCCAGCATTTT.

This rearrangement joins TRBV6-5 to TRBJ1-2; the D is unclear. Between the trimmed V and J ends, which lost 5 bases and 4 bases, there was a span of 8 bases. Looked up from germline, CDR1 is MNHEY and CDR2 is SVGAGI. CDR3 size: 12 residues. The CDR3 loop is CASSGSSYGYTF. CDR3 nucleotides: TGTGCCAGCAGTGGGAGCAGCTATGGCTACACCTTC.

This clone was counted between two and nine times. The rearrangement links TRBV7-2 to TRBJ1-2; D is possibly TRBD1 (6 bases). CDR1 SGHTA and CDR2 FQGNSA come from the germline V gene. V was pared by 8 bases and J by 4 bases, with 11 bases between. The CDR3 has 12 residues. The CDR3 loop is CASRGQSYGYTF. The CDR3 nucleotides read TGTGCCAGCCGAGGACAGAGCTATGGCTACACCTTC.

This chain joins TRBV5-1 and TRBJ1-1, with D tentatively TRBD1 (5 bases). Per the germline V gene, CDR1 is SGHRS and CDR2 is YFSETQ. The CDR3 contains 15 residues. Trimming left V 2 bases short and J 1 base short, with 12 bases between. The CDR3 loop is CASSLIPTANTEAFF. CDR3 DNA: TGCGCCAGCAGCTTAATACCGACAGCGAACACTGAAGCTTTCTTT.

The chain carries TRBV6-6 and TRBJ2-1; 8 nucleotides align to TRBD2. Germline V gives CDR1 MNHNY, CDR2 SVGAGI (reference sequence). The length of the CDR3 is 14 residues. CDR3 residues: CASLVAGTYNEQFF. In nucleotides, the CDR3 is TGTGCGAGCCTAGTAGCGGGGACCTACAATGAGCAGTTCTTC.

The chain joins TRBV6-5 to TRBJ1-2, with D uncertain. The CDR3 extends over 16 amino acids. Germline CDR1 MNHEY, CDR2 SVGAGI. The V end was cut by 0 bases, the J end by 4 bases, with 15 bases between. CDR3 residues: CASSYSIGRALYGYTF. CDR3 in DNA: TGTGCCAGCAGTTACTCGATCGGCCGAGCCCTCTATGGCTACACCTTC.

The rearrangement uses TRBV7-2 and TRBJ1-4; tentatively, D is TRBD1 (5 bases). V was shortened by 5 bases and J by 6 bases, with 16 bases between the two germline ends. The CDR3 loop spans 15 amino acids. CDR1 is SGHTA, CDR2 FQGNSA, per germline. The DNA for the CDR3 is TGTGCCAGCAGCCCAGTCAAGGGACGAGATGAAAAACTGTTTTTT. Translated, it gives CASSPVKGRDEKLFF.

This chain connects TRBV18 to TRBJ1-5; 10 bases match TRBD1. The V gene's germline CDR1 is KGHSH and CDR2 LQKENI. CDR3 size: 15 residues. J gave up 6 bases and V 3 bases, and 5 bases lay outside the gene matches. CDR3: CASSPPGTGAQPQHF. Here the CDR3 DNA reads TGTGCCAGCTCACCTCCCGGGACAGGGGCTCAGCCCCAGCATTTT. Complete variable domain (other parts from reference TRBV18 and TRBJ1-5): NAGVMQNPRHLVRRRGQEARLRCSPMKGHSHVYWYRQLPEEGLKFMVYLQKENIIDESGMPKERFSAEFPKEGPSILRIQQVVRGDSAAYFCASSPPGTGAQPQHFGDGTRLSIL.

The rearrangement joins TRBV11-2 to TRBJ1-5; D is perhaps TRBD1 (5 bases). V lost 1 base and J lost 0, with 7 bases in between. The germline V gene encodes CDR1 SGHAT and CDR2 FQNNGV. The CDR3 sequence is 15 residues long. CDR3 region: CASSLAGYSNQPQHF. For the CDR3, the DNA is TGTGCCAGCAGCTTAGCAGGGTATAGCAATCAGCCCCAGCATTTT. The variable domain in full, with the rest retrieved from reference TRBV11-2 and TRBJ1-5, is EAGVAQSPRYKIIEKRQSVAFWCNPISGHATLYWYQQILGQGPKLLIQFQNNGVVDDSQLPKDRFSAERLKGVDSTLKIQPAKLEDSAVYLCASSLAGYSNQPQHFGDGTRLSIL.

On this clone itself: One junction end disagrees with the germline gene, perhaps due to a read error. The chain combines TRBV27 with TRBJ1-2; TRBD1 might be the D (5 bases). The germline V gene encodes CDR1 MNHEY and CDR2 SMNVEV (reference sequence). This CDR3 contains 14 residues. CDR3 residues: CASRPSGTKYGYTF. In nucleotides, the CDR3 is TGTGCCAGCAGGCCCTCCGGGACTAAGTATGGCTACACCTTC.

V usage is TRBV5-4 and J usage is TRBJ2-5, with TRBD2 matching over 7 bases. This CDR3 region has 15 residues. Per the germline V gene, CDR1 is SGHNT and CDR2 is YYREEE (reference sequence). The ends lost 4 bases at V and 3 bases at J; junction bases unmatched: 9. The CDR3 bases are TGTGCCAGCAGCGGGAGGGCAGCGGACGAAGAGACCCAGTACTTC. This translates into CASSGRAADEETQYF.

The chain couples TRBV19 to TRBJ1-1; D call uncertain. The CDR3 length is 13 residues. Germline V gene sequence: CDR1 LNHDA, CDR2 SQIVND (reference sequence). Trimming shortened V by 5 bases and J by 0 bases, and 7 bases separated the two germline ends. The CDR3 sequence is CASSQILNTEAFF. The CDR3 DNA follows: TGTGCCAGTAGTCAGATTTTGAACACTGAAGCTTTCTTT.

The rearrangement joins TRBV7-6 to TRBJ1-1, with a weak D call TRBD1 (5 bases). Trimming cost V 2 bases and J 5 bases, with 12 bases left between them. Germline V lookup: CDR1 SGHVS, CDR2 FNYEAQ. This CDR3 is built from 14 residues. CDR3 amino acids: CASSLRQGGTEAFF. The CDR3 region has the DNA TGTGCCAGCAGCTTACGGCAGGGAGGTACTGAAGCTTTCTTT.